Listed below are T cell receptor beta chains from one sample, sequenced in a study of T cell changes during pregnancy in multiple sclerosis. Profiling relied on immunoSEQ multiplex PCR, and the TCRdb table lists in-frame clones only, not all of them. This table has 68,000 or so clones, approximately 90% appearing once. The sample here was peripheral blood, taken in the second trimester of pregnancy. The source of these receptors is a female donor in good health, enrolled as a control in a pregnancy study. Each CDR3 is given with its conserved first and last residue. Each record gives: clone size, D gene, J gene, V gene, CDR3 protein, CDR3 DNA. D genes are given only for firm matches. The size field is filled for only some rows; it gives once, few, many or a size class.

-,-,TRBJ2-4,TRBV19,CASRNGAEYIQYF,TGTGCCAGTAGGAATGGGGCTGAGTACATTCAGTACTTC
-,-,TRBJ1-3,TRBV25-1,CASSEPGDPGDTIYF,TGTGCCAGCAGTGAGCCAGGGGACCCCGGGGACACCATATATTTT
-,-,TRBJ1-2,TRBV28,CASSPGVLGYGYTF,TGTGCCAGCAGTCCGGGGGTCCTCGGCTATGGCTACACCTTC
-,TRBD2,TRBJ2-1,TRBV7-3,CASSLGTSGRGGEQFF,TGTGCCAGCAGCTTAGGGACTAGCGGGAGAGGGGGTGAGCAGTTCTTC
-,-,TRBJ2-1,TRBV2,CASSDRTQPNNEQFF,TGTGCCAGCAGTGACCGGACTCAGCCGAACAATGAGCAGTTCTTC
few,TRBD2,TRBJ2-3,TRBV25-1,CASSSGVGSTDTQYF,TGTGCCAGCAGTAGCGGGGTAGGGAGCACAGATACGCAGTATTTT
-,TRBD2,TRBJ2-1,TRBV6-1,CASTRREDRIEQFF,TGTGCCAGCACCAGGCGGGAGGATAGGATTGAGCAGTTCTTC
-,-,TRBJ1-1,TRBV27,CASSLYFRTNIPHAGMNTEAFF,TGTGCCAGCAGTTTATACTTCCGGACAAATATACCCCACGCAGGGATGAACACTGAAGCTTTCTTT
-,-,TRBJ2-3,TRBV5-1,CASSFLTDTQYF,TGCGCCAGCAGCTTCCTCACAGATACGCAGTATTTT
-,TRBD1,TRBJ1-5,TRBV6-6,CATRDSAYRGNQPQHF,TGTGCCACCCGGGACAGTGCATATCGGGGCAATCAGCCCCAGCATTTT
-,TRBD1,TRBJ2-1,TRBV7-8,CASKTGLGNEQFF,TGTGCCAGTAAGACAGGGCTAGGCAATGAGCAGTTCTTC
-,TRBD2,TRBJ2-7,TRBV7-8,CASSARTSGTYEQYF,TGTGCCAGCAGCGCGCGGACTAGCGGGACGTACGAGCAGTACTTC
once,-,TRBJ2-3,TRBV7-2,CASSLIELDTQYF,TGTGCCAGCAGCTTAATCGAGCTGGATACGCAGTATTTT
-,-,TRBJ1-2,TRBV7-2,CASSLARDNYGYTF,TGTGCCAGCAGCTTAGCGCGAGATAACTATGGCTACACCTTC
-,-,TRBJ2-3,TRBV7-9,CASSPRTSDTQYF,TGTGCCAGCAGCCCCCGAACTAGCGATACGCAGTATTTT
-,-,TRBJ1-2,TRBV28,CAATPPGGGFGYTF,TGTGCCGCCACCCCCCCCGGGGGGGGTTTTGGCTACACCTTC
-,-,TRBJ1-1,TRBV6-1,CASWIYGGGTEAFF,TGTGCCAGCTGGATATACGGGGGAGGGACTGAAGCTTTCTTT
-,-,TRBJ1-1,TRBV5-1,CASSLVGEGLEAFF,TGCGCCAGCAGCTTGGTTGGGGAGGGGCTTGAAGCTTTCTTT
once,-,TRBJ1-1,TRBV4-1,CASSQEGPGNMNTEAFF,TGCGCCAGCAGCCAAGAAGGACCAGGGAACATGAACACTGAAGCTTTCTTT
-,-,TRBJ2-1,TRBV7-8,CASRRTDGLNEQFF,TGTGCCAGCAGGAGGACAGACGGGCTCAATGAGCAGTTCTTC
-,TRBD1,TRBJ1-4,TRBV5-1,CASSSGGDEKLFF,TGCGCCAGCAGCTCAGGGGGCGATGAAAAACTGTTTTTT
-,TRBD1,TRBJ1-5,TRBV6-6,CASRGQGGMPQHF,TGTGCCAGCAGAGGACAGGGTGGGATGCCCCAGCATTTT
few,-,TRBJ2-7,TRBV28,CASSFASSYEQYF,TGTGCCAGCAGTTTCGCCAGCTCCTACGAGCAGTACTTC
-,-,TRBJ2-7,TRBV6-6,CASSPRSSKGDEQYF,TGTGCCAGCAGCCCTAGAAGCTCGAAGGGGGACGAGCAGTACTTC
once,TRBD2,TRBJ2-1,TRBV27,CASSLTSGPTYNEQFF,TGTGCCAGCAGTTTGACTAGCGGTCCTACCTACAATGAGCAGTTCTTC
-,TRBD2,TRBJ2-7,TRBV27,CATECICGSGREKDEQYF,TGTGCCACCGAGTGCATATGTGGAAGCGGGAGGGAGAAGGACGAGCAGTACTTC
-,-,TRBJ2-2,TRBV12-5,CASGSGHPGELFF,TGTGCTAGTGGTTCGGGACACCCCGGGGAGCTGTTTTTT
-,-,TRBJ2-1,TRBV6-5,CASSYSSEYEQFF,TGTGCCAGCAGTTACTCGAGTGAATACGAGCAGTTCTTC
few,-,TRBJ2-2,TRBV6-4,CASSDSERGELFF,TGTGCCAGCAGTGACAGCGAAAGAGGGGAGCTGTTTTTT
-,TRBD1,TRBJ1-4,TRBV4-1,CASSHPKAGTGGEKLFF,TGCGCCAGCAGCCATCCCAAGGCCGGGACAGGGGGTGAAAAACTGTTTTTT
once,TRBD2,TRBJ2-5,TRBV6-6,CASSTPRGGRETQYF,TGTGCCAGCAGCACACCTCGGGGGGGCAGAGAGACCCAGTACTTC
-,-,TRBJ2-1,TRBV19,CASSIGTKAYNEQFF,TGTGCCAGTAGTATTGGGACAAAGGCCTACAATGAGCAGTTCTTC
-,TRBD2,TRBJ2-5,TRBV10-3,CAISVGLAGGRQETQYF,TGTGCCATCAGTGTGGGGCTAGCGGGAGGGCGGCAAGAGACCCAGTACTTC
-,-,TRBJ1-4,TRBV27,CASRGDVRATAATNEKLFF,TGTGCCAGCCGGGGTGATGTGCGGGCCACAGCTGCAACTAATGAAAAACTGTTTTTT
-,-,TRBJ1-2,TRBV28,CASSKGGPHTGYTF,TGTGCCAGCAGTAAGGGAGGACCCCATACTGGCTACACCTTC
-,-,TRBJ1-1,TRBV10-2,CASSEGDREAFF,TGCGCCAGCAGTGAAGGGGATCGTGAAGCTTTCTTT
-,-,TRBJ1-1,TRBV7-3,CASSLYAGANTEAFF,TGTGCCAGCAGCTTATACGCAGGGGCGAACACTGAAGCTTTCTTT
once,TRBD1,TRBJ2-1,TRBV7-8,CASSSQPGQGYNEQFF,TGTGCCAGCAGCTCCCAACCGGGACAGGGGTACAATGAGCAGTTCTTC
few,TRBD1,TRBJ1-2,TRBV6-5,CATRALGQLYGYTF,TGTGCCACCAGGGCTCTGGGACAGCTTTATGGCTACACCTTC
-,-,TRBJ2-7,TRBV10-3,CAMAVGDTAYEQYF,TGTGCCATGGCCGTGGGGGACACAGCCTACGAGCAGTACTTC
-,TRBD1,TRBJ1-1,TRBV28,CATLTGVVNTEAFF,TGTGCCACGCTGACAGGGGTGGTGAACACTGAAGCTTTCTTT
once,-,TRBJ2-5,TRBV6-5,CASSYDSEETQYF,TGTGCCAGCAGTTATGACAGCGAAGAGACCCAGTACTTC
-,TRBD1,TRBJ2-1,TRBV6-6,CASSLDRTGGFDEQFF,TGTGCCAGCAGTTTAGATCGGACAGGGGGCTTCGATGAGCAGTTCTTC
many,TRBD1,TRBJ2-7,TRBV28,CASSPFRQGGSYEQYF,TGTGCCAGCAGTCCCTTTCGACAGGGGGGATCCTACGAGCAGTACTTC
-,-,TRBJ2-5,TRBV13,CASSLGTRQETQYF,TGTGCCAGCAGCTTAGGAACTAGACAAGAGACCCAGTACTTC
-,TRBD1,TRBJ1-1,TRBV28,CASSPPYRGGTEAFF,TGTGCCAGCAGCCCGCCATACAGGGGAGGCACTGAAGCTTTCTTT
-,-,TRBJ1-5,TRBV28,CASSLVAGGMKGNQPQHF,TGTGCCAGCAGTTTAGTGGCTGGGGGGATGAAGGGCAATCAGCCCCAGCATTTT
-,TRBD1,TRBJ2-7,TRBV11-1,CASSLTGQNDYEQYF,TGTGCCAGCAGCTTGACGGGACAGAACGACTACGAGCAGTACTTC
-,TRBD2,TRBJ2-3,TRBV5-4,CASSQRGGGDTQYF,TGTGCCAGCAGTCAACGGGGGGGAGGAGATACGCAGTATTTT
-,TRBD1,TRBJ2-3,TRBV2,CASRDRASTDTQYF,TGTGCCAGTCGGGACAGGGCTAGCACAGATACGCAGTATTTT
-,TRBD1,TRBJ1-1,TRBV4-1,CASSQALSGQGAFF,TGCGCCAGCAGCCAAGCTCTTTCGGGACAGGGAGCTTTCTTT
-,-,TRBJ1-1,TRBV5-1,CASSWNTNVGTEAFF,TGCGCCAGCAGCTGGAACACTAATGTGGGCACTGAAGCTTTCTTT
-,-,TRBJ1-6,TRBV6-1,CASSQLRTSNSPLHF,TGTGCCAGCAGTCAACTACGGACATCGAATTCACCCCTCCACTTT